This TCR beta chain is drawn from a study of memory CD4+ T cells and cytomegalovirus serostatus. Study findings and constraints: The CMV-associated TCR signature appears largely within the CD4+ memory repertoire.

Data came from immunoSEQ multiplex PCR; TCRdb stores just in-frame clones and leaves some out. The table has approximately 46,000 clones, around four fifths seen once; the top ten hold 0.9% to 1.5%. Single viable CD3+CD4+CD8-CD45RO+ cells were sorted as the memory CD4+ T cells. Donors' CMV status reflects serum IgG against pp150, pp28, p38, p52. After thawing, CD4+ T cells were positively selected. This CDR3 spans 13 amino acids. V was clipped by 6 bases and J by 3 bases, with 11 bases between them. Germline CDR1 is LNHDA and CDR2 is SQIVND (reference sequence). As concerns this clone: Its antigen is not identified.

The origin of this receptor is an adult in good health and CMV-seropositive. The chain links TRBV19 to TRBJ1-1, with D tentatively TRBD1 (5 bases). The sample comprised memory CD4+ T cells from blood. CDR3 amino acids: CASSLLRDTEAFF. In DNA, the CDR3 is TGTGCCAGTAGCCTTCTCAGGGACACTGAAGCTTTCTTT.